Given below is one T cell receptor (beta chain) in context. Through a sample-barcoded 5' primer and a J-beta primer mix, a second PCR was run for roughly 6 to 11 cycles. TCRdb independently ran MiXCR on the 5' RACE reads; one entry per CDR3 protein. The sample has roughly 800,000 distinct CDR3 sequences, 50% to 65% seen once. Total RNA extraction produced at least 5.5 micrograms (per sample) for the study. CDR1 MNHNS and CDR2 SASEGT come from the germline V gene. The V and J ends lost 11 bases and 10 bases, in that order; junction bases with no gene match: 14. The CDR3 contains 14 residues. The data stem from a study of blood T cells in healthy people across ages.

Sequenced input: blood. The receptor was isolated from a man older than 75 in good health. The chain uses TRBV6-1 and TRBJ1-6; 7 positions match TRBD1. The CDR3 nucleotides read TGTGCCGGAAACCGGGACAGTGGATCGTCACCCCTCCACTTT. Encoded protein: CAGNRDSGSSPLHF.